The 24 T cell receptor beta chains below all came from one sample that was sequenced in a study of blood T cell repertoires in COVID-19. Clones were read by immunoSEQ multiplex PCR, and TCRdb kept only the in-frame ones, dropping some. The data show 55,000 to 65,000 clones, more than 75% seen once. The specimen was peripheral blood. These TCRs come from a man between 60 and 75 years old with active or convalescent COVID-19.

The gene calls are TRBV6-1 and TRBJ1-6; D possibly corresponds to TRBD1 (6 bases). V lost 2 bases and J lost 2, with 10 bases in between. The germline CDR1 and CDR2 sequences are MNHNS and SASEGT. The CDR3 is 16 amino acids. The CDR3 loop reads CASSEPTGTYNSPLHF. The CDR3 DNA reads TGTGCCAGCAGTGAACCTACAGGGACCTATAATTCACCCCTCCACTTT.

The V gene is TRBV5-1, the J gene TRBJ2-2, with a tentative D call TRBD2 (6 bases). The germline V gene encodes CDR1 SGHRS and CDR2 YFSETQ. V lost 1 base, J lost 2 bases, and 15 bases lay in between. The CDR3 loop spans 17 amino acids. Written as DNA, the CDR3 is TGCGCCAGCAGCTTGTTTGCCCAGGGAGGAAACACCGGGGAGCTGTTTTTT. Translation gives CASSLFAQGGNTGELFF.

The chain employs TRBV12-5 and TRBJ1-5; 7 bases fit TRBD1. V lost 6 bases, J lost 5 bases, and 10 bases stayed unmatched. CDR3 length: 15 amino acids. Germline V CDR1 and CDR2: LGHNT, FRNRAP. This CDR3 is CASGPGTANYQPQHF. The CDR3 bases are TGTGCTAGTGGACCCGGGACAGCCAATTATCAGCCCCAGCATTTT.

The V gene is TRBV11-2, the J gene TRBJ2-3, with D maybe TRBD2 (6 bases). The CDR3 totals 15 residues. In germline, CDR1 is SGHAT, CDR2 FQNNGV. Between the trimmed V and J ends, which lost 3 bases and 0 bases, there was a span of 10 bases. Here the CDR3 DNA reads TGTGCCAGCAGCTTCATTAGCGGAAGCACAGATACGCAGTATTTT. Encoded protein: CASSFISGSTDTQYF.

The chain couples TRBV3-1 (or the pseudogene TRBV3-2) to TRBJ2-4; D is possibly TRBD2 (6 bases). Looked up from germline, CDR1 is LGHDT and CDR2 is YNNKEL (reference sequence). V was pared by 1 base and J by 7 bases, with 11 bases between. The CDR3 is 14 residues long. The DNA of the CDR3 is TGTGCCAGCAGCCAAGGGTCTAGCGTGAACATTCAGTACTTC. It codes for CASSQGSSVNIQYF.

The chain uses TRBV12-3 or TRBV12-4 and TRBJ1-1; D call uncertain. The CDR3 totals 13 residues. Trimming shortened V by 3 bases and J by 1 base, and 6 bases separated the two germline ends. CDR3 nucleotides: TGTGCCAGCAGTTTGGCGGAGAACACTGAAGCTTTCTTT. Protein: CASSLAENTEAFF.

The V gene is TRBV20-1, the J gene TRBJ1-2; D remains unclear. V dropped 4 bases and J dropped 5 bases, with 8 bases sitting between them. In germline, CDR1 is DFQATT, CDR2 SNEGSKA (reference sequence). The CDR3 is made up of 11 amino acids. The CDR3 protein is CSAKAGYGYTF. The CDR3 DNA sequence: TGCAGTGCTAAGGCCGGGTATGGCTACACCTTC.

Remarks on this clone: Relative to the germline gene, one junction end is altered; a read error may explain this. V is TRBV5-1 and J is TRBJ1-2; the match to TRBD1 covers 7 bases. The CDR3 length is 13 residues. CDR1 SGHRS and CDR2 YFSETQ come from the germline V gene. CDR3 sequence (DNA): TGCGCCAGCAGCCCGGGACAGAACTCTGGCTACACCTTC. This encodes CASSPGQNSGYTF.

CDR3 DNA sequence: TGTGCCAGCAGCGCCAGCGGACACACCGGGGAGCTGTTTTTT. It codes for CASSASGHTGELFF. The chain combines TRBV7-7 with TRBJ2-2; tentatively, D is TRBD2 (5 bases). The CDR3 sequence is 14 residues long. Trimming left V 5 bases short and J 3 bases short, with 10 bases between. The germline V gene encodes CDR1 SSHAT and CDR2 FNYEAQ (reference sequence).

The genes are TRBV7-3 and TRBJ2-5, with D possibly TRBD1 on 6 matching bases. The V gene lost 5 bases and the J gene lost 3 bases, with 10 bases spanning the gap. Germline lookup yields CDR1 SGHTA and CDR2 FQGTGA. The CDR3 extends over 13 amino acids. CDR3 loop: CASSAGQKETQYF. The CDR3 DNA reads TGTGCCAGCAGCGCAGGACAGAAAGAGACCCAGTACTTC.

V usage is TRBV7-6 and J usage is TRBJ2-3; TRBD1 is a possible D gene (5 bases). Trimming left V 1 base short and J 2 bases short, with 13 bases between. CDR3 length equals 16 residues. Germline values: CDR1 SGHVS, CDR2 FNYEAQ. CDR3 DNA: TGTGCCAGCAGCTTAGTTGGTGGGGCAAACACAGATACGCAGTATTTT. Protein: CASSLVGGANTDTQYF.

The chain uses TRBV14 and TRBJ1-3; the D is unclear. Germline values: CDR1 SGHDN, CDR2 FVKESK. The CDR3 extends over 17 amino acids. Trimming stripped 3 bases from V and 1 base from J, with 16 bases between. The CDR3 loop reads CASSQAALGFSGNTIYF. The CDR3 bases are TGTGCCAGCAGCCAGGCCGCCCTCGGGTTTTCTGGAAACACCATATATTTT.

The genes are TRBV6-5 and TRBJ2-2; TRBD1 is a possible D gene (6 bases). Germline V gene lookup returns CDR1 MNHEY and CDR2 SVGAGI. V lost 5 bases and J 3 bases, leaving 10 bases between the germline ends. The CDR3 has 14 residues. The CDR3 region is CASSHRAYTGELFF. The CDR3 DNA follows: TGTGCCAGCAGTCACAGGGCGTACACCGGGGAGCTGTTTTTT.

The V gene is TRBV9, the J gene TRBJ2-1, with TRBD2 matching 13 bases. V was pared by 0 bases and J by 7 bases, with 7 bases of the junction left unmatched. The CDR3 is made up of 17 amino acids. Germline values: CDR1 SGDLS, CDR2 YYNGEE. CDR3 sequence reads: CASSVGWGTSGNNEQFF. The CDR3 bases are TGTGCCAGCAGCGTAGGCTGGGGGACTAGCGGGAATAATGAGCAGTTCTTC.

The sample holds one count of this clone. The V call is TRBV29-1, the J call TRBJ1-2; 7 nucleotides agree with TRBD1. The CDR3 runs to 13 residues. V lost 7 bases and J lost 4; bases outside the gene matches: 9. Germline V gene data show CDR1 as SQVTM and CDR2 as ANQGSEA. Here the CDR3 DNA reads TGCAGCGCCCTTGACAGGGAGATCTATGGCTACACCTTC. It yields the protein CSALDREIYGYTF.

This clone was found once. The chain is built from TRBV4-1 and TRBJ2-1; D might be TRBD2 (6 bases). This CDR3 is 14 amino acids long. The ends were cut back, 1 base at V and 9 bases at J, with 13 bases in the middle. Germline V gene sequence: CDR1 MGHRA, CDR2 YSYEKL. CDR3 in amino acids: CASSQGRGSFEQFF. The CDR3 DNA sequence: TGCGCCAGCAGCCAAGGGAGGGGTAGTTTTGAGCAGTTCTTC.

The chain is built from TRBV11-3 and TRBJ2-2; 9 bases line up with TRBD1. Germline assignment: CDR1 SGHNT and CDR2 YENEEA. V lost 6 bases, J lost 2 bases, and 7 bases stayed unmatched. The CDR3 has 16 residues. The CDR3 spells CASRAQGARNTGELFF. CDR3 DNA sequence: TGTGCCAGCAGGGCACAGGGGGCGAGAAACACCGGGGAGCTGTTTTTT.

The genes are TRBV28 and TRBJ1-4; TRBD1 matches at 7 bases. The CDR3 covers 15 residues. Losses at the gene ends were 5 bases for V and 5 bases for J; bases not matched to a gene: 8. Germline V gene sequence: CDR1 MDHEN, CDR2 SYDVKM. DNA for the CDR3: TGTGCCAGCAGTGCCACAGGGGTAAAAAATGAAAAACTGTTTTTT. This gives the protein CASSATGVKNEKLFF.

The chain has TRBV27 and TRBJ2-7; 8 nucleotides match TRBD2. The CDR3 extends over 13 amino acids. The germline gives CDR1 MNHEY, CDR2 SMNVEV (reference sequence). V was clipped by 11 bases and J by 3 bases; unmatched bases: 9. For the CDR3, the DNA is TGTGCCGCGGGGGGCGGGCAGGGCTACGAGCAGTACTTC. Translated: CAAGGGQGYEQYF.

The sample holds one count of this clone. The genes are TRBV3-1 (or the pseudogene TRBV3-2) and TRBJ1-1; D is undetermined. Germline CDR1 LGHDT, CDR2 YNNKEL (reference sequence). Trimming took 4 bases from V and 7 from J, leaving 16 bases between them. The CDR3 runs 14 residues. The CDR3 bases are TGTGCCAGCAGCCGTACGACACGAGCGGGTGAAGCTTTCTTT. Translated, it gives CASSRTTRAGEAFF.

Only one count was recorded for this clone. The genes are TRBV9 and TRBJ2-5; 9 bases align to TRBD2. Germline assignment: CDR1 SGDLS and CDR2 YYNGEE. V lost 4 bases and J lost 4; bases outside the gene matches: 17. The CDR3 spans 18 residues. The CDR3 is CASSPRGAGGLSGETQYF. CDR3 DNA: TGTGCCAGCAGCCCTCGGGGAGCGGGGGGCCTCTCGGGAGAGACCCAGTACTTC. Based on the CDR3 plus reference TRBV9 and TRBJ2-5, the full variable domain is DSGVTQTPKHLITATGQRVTLRCSPRSGDLSVYWYQQSLDQGLQFLIQYYNGEERAKGNILERFSAQQFPDLHSELNLSSLELGDSALYFCASSPRGAGGLSGETQYFGPGTRLLVL.

This clone was observed once. CDR3 region: CASRIGTAEGYTF. The DNA of the CDR3 is TGTGCCAGCAGGATCGGGACAGCTGAAGGCTACACCTTC. The chain is built from TRBV7-9 and TRBJ1-2, with 7 bases identical to TRBD1. V lost 6 bases and J lost 8; bases outside the gene matches: 9. This CDR3 has 13 amino acids. Germline V gene lookup returns CDR1 SEHNR and CDR2 FQNEAQ (reference sequence).

The chain carries TRBV27 and TRBJ2-7; tentative D call: TRBD1 (5 bases). The CDR3 is 13 residues long. Trimming took 10 bases from V and 0 from J, leaving 13 bases between them. Germline V gives CDR1 MNHEY, CDR2 SMNVEV (reference sequence). As DNA, the CDR3 is TGTGCCACCCGTGACAGATACTCCTACGAGCAGTACTTC. This codes for CATRDRYSYEQYF.

This sequence joins TRBV7-3 and TRBJ2-3; D call uncertain. Germline V gene data show CDR1 as SGHTA and CDR2 as FQGTGA. CDR3 size: 12 residues. The ends were cut back, 4 bases at V and 5 bases at J, with 7 bases in the middle. The CDR3 DNA is TGTGCCAGCAGCTCTCTCCGAGATACGCAGTATTTT. The encoded protein is CASSSLRDTQYF.